The clone carrying this T cell receptor (beta chain) has just one count. Its antigen remains unknown. With 0 bases removed from V and 3 bases from J, the gap between germline ends came to 16 bases. The CDR3 totals 16 residues. Germline-derived CDR1 and CDR2 are SGHTS and YDEGEE. These data originate in a study of graft-versus-host responses after intestinal transplantation. Across the whole study: Each transplant was multivisceral, liver-intestinal, or isolated intestinal. Tacrolimus and steroids were given for around 3 years to all recipients after anti-thymocyte globulin induction. The study's findings and limits: Some GvH clones were seen earlier in gut or blood, suggesting intestinal origin. High graft-versus-host to host-versus-graft T cell clonal ratios marked allografts of patients with graft-donor macrochimerism.

TCRdb's table, derived via immunoSEQ multiplex PCR, lists solely in-frame clones and lacks some. The profile shows 95,000 to 150,000 clones, approximately 95% of them singletons. This clonotype originated in a human donor who received an intestinal transplant. The chain recombines TRBV5-8 with TRBJ2-7; D is possibly TRBD1 (5 bases). The material sequenced was unstimulated CD8+ T cells sorted from spleen or lymph node cells, taken before intestinal transplant. CDR3 loop: CASSLVEMTDFYEQYF. CDR3 DNA sequence: TGTGCCAGCAGCTTGGTCGAGATGACAGACTTCTACGAGCAGTACTTC.